Reported below is one TCR beta chain. Its antigen is undetermined. Healthy donors of bone marrow made up the group. It was with 60 Vbeta and 13 Jbeta primers that the PCR ran. The method was immunoSEQ multiplex PCR; TCRdb's version includes in-frame clones alone and lacks a portion of them. Found here are about 230,000 clones, 77% of them singletons; the top ten hold less than 3.5%. This entry comes from a study of cytomegalovirus exposure and HLA in healthy donors. There are 16 residues in the CDR3. V lost 0 bases and J 5 bases, leaving 16 bases between the germline ends. CDR1 MNHNS and CDR2 SASEGT come from the germline V gene. The study's findings and limits: Most sequenced TCRs were rare (though some public TCRs occurred in many donors). DRB1 had the most TCR associations and HLA-C the fewest, a later analysis found, with rates varying by HLA locus.

J is TRBJ2-5 and V is TRBV6-1; D perhaps matches TRBD1 (6 bases). Material: PBMCs. The source of this sequence is a woman aged 55-70 years in good health and CMV-seropositive. CDR3 region: CASSEALGGPRETQYF. The DNA for the CDR3 is TGTGCCAGCAGTGAAGCGCTAGGGGGTCCAAGGGAGACCCAGTACTTC.